This T cell receptor beta chain was recorded in a study of breast tumors, draining lymph nodes, adjacent tissues. Study-wide results and limits: Compared with basal-like, luminal-like tumors shared significantly more repertoire with nontumor tissue. Compared with lymph nodes, tumors were less diverse; compared with nontumor tissue, more. The lymph node origin of tumor T cells was framed as consistent with a hypothesis, not demonstrated. Most tumor T cells seemingly derive from lymph node, then expand in tumor.

Remarks on this clonotype: Its specificity is unknown.

CDR1 and CDR2 (germline): LGHDT, YNNKEL (reference sequence). The CDR3 contains 17 residues. V lost 4 bases to trimming and J lost 2 bases; unmatched junction nucleotides: 7. TCRdb redid the calling of the multiplex PCR reads with MiXCR, one entry per CDR3 protein. The table records more than 50,000 distinct CDR3 sequences, around 43% of them present only once. Input material: breast tumor tissue. This receptor was taken from a female donor with breast cancer. Some clones in this sample may be carry-over from other donors' samples. The chain links TRBV3-1 to TRBJ2-3; 12 bases fit TRBD1. The CDR3 sequence: CASSPGQGAGDTDTQYF. The CDR3 DNA reads TGTGCCAGCAGCCCGGGACAGGGGGCAGGGGACACAGATACGCAGTATTTT.